The clone carrying this TCR beta chain was seen only once. This sample was included in a study of preoperative IRX-2 immunotherapy in early breast cancer. The table came from immunoSEQ multiplex PCR; TCRdb's copy has only in-frame clones and leaves some out. Here the sample spans 11,000 or so clones, around 85% being singletons. Treatment given: preoperative locoregional IRX-2 cytokine immunotherapy. Patients received preoperative, locoregional IRX-2 cytokine immunotherapy in a phase Ib study. Sequencing was performed on lymph node tissue, taken before IRX-2 immunotherapy. This clonotype was sampled from a human donor with breast cancer.

The CDR3 bases are TGTGCCAGCAGCCAGAGCGGGAGCTTCTACGAGCAGTACTTC. Translating it yields CASSQSGSFYEQYF. The rearrangement joins TRBV2 to TRBJ2-7, with 8 bases identical to TRBD2. The CDR3 runs to 14 residues. The V gene end was trimmed by 6 bases and the J gene end by 3 bases; junction bases not matched to a gene: 7. CDR1 SNHLY and CDR2 FYNNEI come from the germline V gene.